This TCR beta chain was observed in a study of radiotherapy plus CTLA-4 blockade in lung cancer. Overall study context: Objective responses occurred in around 18% of patients; over 30% had disease control. The study's findings and limits: Interferon-beta, together with early blood T cell clone dynamics, reportedly best predicted response. TCR clones from tumors expanded in blood after radiotherapy plus ipilimumab.

Assay used: immunoSEQ multiplex PCR; TCRdb lists only in-frame clones, some missing. The sample carries some 110,000 clones, about four fifths recorded once. In chemo-refractory metastatic non-small-cell lung cancer, patients got ipilimumab CTLA-4 blockade together with focal radiation. The CDR3 loop spans 15 amino acids. CDR1 is MNHNY and CDR2 is SVGAGI in the germline V gene (reference sequence). The junction had 6 bases not matched to a gene; V was cut back by 7 bases and J by 1 base. Notes on this clone: The antigen remains undetermined.

The sample here was peripheral blood, taken from a patient treated with radiotherapy plus ipilimumab. The chain employs TRBV6-6 and TRBJ2-2; 7 bases agree with TRBD1. The clonotype was recovered from a human donor with non-small cell lung cancer who had a partial response to radiotherapy plus ipilimumab. The DNA of the CDR3 is TGTGCCAGCACTAGGGGACAGAAGAACACCGGGGAGCTGTTTTTT. Its protein product is CASTRGQKNTGELFF.